This paragraph covers one TCR beta chain sequence. CDR1 and CDR2 (germline): LNHDA, SQIVND (reference sequence). V was clipped by 2 bases and J by 4 bases; unmatched bases: 5. The CDR3 covers 15 residues. The repertoire was sequenced with immunoSEQ multiplex PCR; TCRdb's copy has only in-frame clones and lacks some. Of about 100,000 clones listed, 92% were seen once; the top ten hold roughly 8.9%. These data belong to a study of T cell responses to AZD1222 COVID-19 vaccine. The V gene is TRBV19, the J gene TRBJ2-1; TRBD2 aligns across 7 bases. Sequencing was performed on peripheral blood, taken 28 days after the second AZD1222 dose. The sequence was obtained from an adult who received the AZD1222 COVID-19 vaccine. The CDR3 sequence: CASSITGGDYNEQFF. In nucleotides, the CDR3 is TGTGCCAGTAGTATAACGGGGGGTGATTACAATGAGCAGTTCTTC.